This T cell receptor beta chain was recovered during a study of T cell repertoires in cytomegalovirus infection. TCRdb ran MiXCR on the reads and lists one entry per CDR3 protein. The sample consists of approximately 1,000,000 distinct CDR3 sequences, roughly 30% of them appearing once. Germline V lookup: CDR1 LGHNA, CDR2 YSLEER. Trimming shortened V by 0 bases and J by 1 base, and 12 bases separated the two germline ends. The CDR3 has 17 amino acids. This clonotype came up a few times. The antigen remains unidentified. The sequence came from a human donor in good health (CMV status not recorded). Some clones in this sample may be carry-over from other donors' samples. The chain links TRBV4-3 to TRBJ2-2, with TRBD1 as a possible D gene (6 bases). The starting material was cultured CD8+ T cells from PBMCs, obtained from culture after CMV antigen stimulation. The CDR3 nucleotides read TGCGCCAGCAGCCAAGAACTTGAGACAGGGAACACCGGGGAGCTGTTTTTT. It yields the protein CASSQELETGNTGELFF.